This T cell receptor beta chain was sequenced during a study of T cells after yellow fever vaccination. Whole-study findings and limits: Only a small proportion of the clonotypes turned up in both the CD4 and the CD8 compartments, likely arising from convergent recombination. Boosting was followed by the reappearance of most primary-vaccination clones (roughly 96% CD4, about 90% CD8). From the bulk population, abundant clonotypes could contaminate and appear within FACS-sorted repertoires.

Notes on this clonotype: Its antigen remains unknown.

The length of the CDR3 is 15 residues. TCRdb independently ran MiXCR on the 5' RACE reads; one entry per CDR3 protein. The table records a few hundred thousand distinct CDR3 sequences, 5.2% of them present only once. The chain recombines TRBV21-1 with TRBJ2-4; the table assigns TRBD1, which was not confirmed against the DNA. TRBV21-1 is a documented pseudogene. The TCR comes from a man in his late teens or twenties who received the YFV17D yellow fever vaccine. The source was CD4+ T cells sorted from PBMCs, collected on the day of the yellow fever booster vaccination. This CDR3 is CASSRAGGTKNIQYF. In DNA, the CDR3 is TGTGCCAGCAGCAGAGCGGGGGGGACCAAAAACATTCAGTACTTC.